The present T cell receptor beta chain was sequenced within a study of shared clonotypes between healthy human individuals. Profiling relied on immunoSEQ multiplex PCR, and the TCRdb table lists in-frame clones only, not all of them. The sample has some 470,000 clones, over 65% seen once. Germline V CDR1 and CDR2: MNHNY, SVGAGI (reference sequence). CDR3 length: 14 amino acids. The source of this sequence is a woman in her thirties or forties in good health. Some clones in this sample may be carry-over from other donors' samples. The sequencing sample was made of PBMCs. The gene calls are TRBV6-6 and TRBJ1-3; D may be TRBD1 or TRBD2 (5 bases each). The J call could be wrong; TRBJ2-2 is a better fit for the DNA end. CDR3 protein: CASRSGTDTGELFF. The CDR3 region has the DNA TGTGCCAGCAGGTCAGGGACGGACACCGGGGAGCTGTTTTTT.